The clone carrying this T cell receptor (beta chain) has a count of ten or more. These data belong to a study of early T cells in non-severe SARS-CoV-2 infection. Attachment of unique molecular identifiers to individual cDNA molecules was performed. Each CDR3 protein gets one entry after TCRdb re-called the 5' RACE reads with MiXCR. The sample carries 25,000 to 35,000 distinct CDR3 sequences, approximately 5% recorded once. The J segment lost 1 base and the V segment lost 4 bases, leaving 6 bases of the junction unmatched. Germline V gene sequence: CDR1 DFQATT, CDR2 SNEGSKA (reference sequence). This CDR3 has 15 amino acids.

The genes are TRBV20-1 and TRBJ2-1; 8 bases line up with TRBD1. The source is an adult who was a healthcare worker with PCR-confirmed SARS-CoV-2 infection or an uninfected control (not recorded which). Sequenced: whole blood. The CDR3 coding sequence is TGCAGTGCTATCGGACAGGGACGGTCCTACAATGAGCAGTTCTTC. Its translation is CSAIGQGRSYNEQFF.